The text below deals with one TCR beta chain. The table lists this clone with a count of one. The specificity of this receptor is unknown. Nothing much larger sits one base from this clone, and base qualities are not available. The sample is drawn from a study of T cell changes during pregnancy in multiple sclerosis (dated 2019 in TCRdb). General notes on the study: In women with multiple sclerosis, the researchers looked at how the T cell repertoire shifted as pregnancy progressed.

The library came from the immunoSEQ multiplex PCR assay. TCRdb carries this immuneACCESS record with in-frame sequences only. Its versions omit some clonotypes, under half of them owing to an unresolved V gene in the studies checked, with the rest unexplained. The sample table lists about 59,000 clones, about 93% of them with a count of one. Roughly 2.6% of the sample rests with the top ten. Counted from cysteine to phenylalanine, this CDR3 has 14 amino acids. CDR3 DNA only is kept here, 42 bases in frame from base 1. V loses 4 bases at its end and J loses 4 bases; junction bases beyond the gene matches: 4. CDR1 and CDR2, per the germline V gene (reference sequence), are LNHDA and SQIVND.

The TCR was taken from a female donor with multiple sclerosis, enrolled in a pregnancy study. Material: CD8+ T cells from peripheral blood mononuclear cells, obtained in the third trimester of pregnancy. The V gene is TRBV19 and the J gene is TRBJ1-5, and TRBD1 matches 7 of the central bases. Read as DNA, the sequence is TGTGCCAGTAGTACCCAGGACAGGAATCAGCCCCAGCATTTT. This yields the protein CASSTQDRNQPQHF.